The entry that follows covers one T cell receptor (beta chain) sequence. Its specificity is not known. CDR1 MDHEN and CDR2 SYDVKM come from the germline V gene. CDR3 length equals 11 residues. This record comes from a study of monozygotic twins with inflammatory bowel disease. UMIs containing a 6-nucleotide sample barcode were added via template switching. From its re-call of the 5' RACE reads, TCRdb lists each CDR3 protein once, without DNA. This table lists 110,000 to 150,000 distinct CDR3 sequences. Broader study findings: Separate T cell subtypes could not be resolved from one another. Compared with healthy twins, IBD patients shared fewer clonotypes with others, especially with disease activity.

The sequencing input was blood. The origin of this receptor is a human donor with ulcerative colitis or Crohn's disease, or a healthy co-twin of an affected twin (not recorded which). This chain uses TRBV28 with TRBJ1-2. The chain's CDR3 is CATDSRVGYTF.